Following are 8 T cell receptor beta chains from one sample sequenced in a study of T cell responses to AZD1222 COVID-19 vaccine. Produced via immunoSEQ multiplex PCR; TCRdb's table is partial and in-frame only. The sample lists over 50,000 clones; 84% were seen once. This specimen was peripheral blood, taken on day 0 of AZD1222 vaccination. The receptor set was obtained from an adult in good health.

The chain employs TRBV9 and TRBJ2-7; 7 bases map to TRBD1. From germline, CDR1 is SGDLS and CDR2 YYNGEE. The CDR3 length is 14 residues. J lost 5 bases, V lost 3 bases, and 8 bases had no gene match. The CDR3 DNA is TGTGCCAGCAGCGCACAGGGGTTGGAAGACGAGCAGTACTTC. This codes for CASSAQGLEDEQYF.

The chain recombines TRBV25-1 with TRBJ1-2; TRBD1 is a possible D gene (6 bases). The CDR3 sequence is 14 residues long. V was pared by 2 bases and J by 5 bases, with 12 bases between. The V gene's germline CDR1 is MGHDK and CDR2 SYGVNS. The CDR3 loop is CASSEGQRAYGYTF. CDR3 DNA: TGTGCCAGCAGTGAAGGACAGAGAGCTTATGGCTACACCTTC.

The V and J genes are TRBV11-2 and TRBJ2-7; D remains ambiguous. V was cut by 4 bases and J by 3 bases, with 7 bases left in between. Germline lookup yields CDR1 SGHAT and CDR2 FQNNGV. CDR3 size: 12 residues. This CDR3 reads CASSSSGYEQYF. CDR3 nucleotides: TGTGCCAGCAGCTCCAGTGGCTACGAGCAGTACTTC.

The chain uses TRBV10-3 and TRBJ2-7, with 9 bases fitting TRBD1. Trimming took 2 bases from V and 5 from J; bases not matched to a gene: 7. The CDR3 contains 15 residues. The V gene's germline CDR1 is ENHRY and CDR2 SYGVKD. The CDR3 is CAISERDREVDEQYF. CDR3 coding DNA: TGTGCCATCAGTGAGCGGGACAGGGAGGTGGACGAGCAGTACTTC.

The rearrangement joins TRBV4-1 to TRBJ1-2; 9 bases fit TRBD1. With 0 bases clipped from V and 5 bases from J, the junction kept 7 bases outside the gene matches. CDR3 length equals 16 residues. CDR1 is MGHRA and CDR2 is YSYEKL in the germline V gene. CDR3 bases: TGCGCCAGCAGCCAAGATTCCGGACAGGGGTATTATGGCTACACCTTC. As protein: CASSQDSGQGYYGYTF.

As DNA, the CDR3 is TGTGCCAGTAGTATAGGGGAGGGGGGCTCCTACGAGCAGTACTTC. It yields the protein CASSIGEGGSYEQYF. This sequence joins TRBV19 and TRBJ2-7; D may be TRBD2 (7 bases). The germline V gene encodes CDR1 LNHDA and CDR2 SQIVND (reference sequence). The CDR3 loop spans 15 amino acids. V was shortened by 1 base and J by 0 bases, with 10 bases between the two germline ends. The whole variable domain, remainder taken from reference TRBV19 and TRBJ2-7, is DGGITQSPKYLFRKEGQNVTLSCEQNLNHDAMYWYRQDPGQGLRLIYYSQIVNDFQKGDIAEGYSVSREKKESFPLTVTSAQKNPTAFYLCASSIGEGGSYEQYFGPGTRLTVT.

This chain joins TRBV7-9 and TRBJ2-7, with unresolved D. There are 17 residues in the CDR3. V was pared by 5 bases and J by 0 bases, with 20 bases between. Germline CDR1 and CDR2: SEHNR and FQNEAQ (reference sequence). The CDR3 nucleotides are TGTGCCAGCAGCCCAATCGCCCCAGGCTCCAGCTCCTACGAGCAGTACTTC. This gives the protein CASSPIAPGSSSYEQYF.

The gene calls are TRBV28 and TRBJ1-2, with 7 bases identical to TRBD1. This CDR3 has 13 amino acids. V gave up 10 bases and J gave up 3 bases; unmatched junction bases: 8. Germline V gene sequence: CDR1 MDHEN, CDR2 SYDVKM. The CDR3 loop reads CATAEGAYYGYTF. The CDR3 nucleotides are TGTGCCACCGCGGAGGGGGCTTACTATGGCTACACCTTC.